This T cell receptor (delta chain) appears in the sequencing data of a study of gamma-delta T cells after stem cell transplantation. With CATT, TCRdb re-called clones from the RT-PCR reads. Of over 9,000 delta-chain clones in the sample, about two fifths were seen once. This clone was counted only a few times. Trimming pared 3 bases from V and 2 bases from J, leaving 18 bases between. This CDR3 is 16 amino acids long. Germline V gene lookup returns CDR1 GEAIGNYY and CDR2 EKD. The receptor was isolated from a human donor. It is not recorded whose cells these are; they may come from a transplant donor. This rearrangement joins TRDV2 to TRDJ1, with a weak D call TRDD3 (5 bases). The sequenced sample was gamma-delta T cells. The CDR3 sequence is CACDWPNTRGTDKLIF. The CDR3 nucleotides are TGTGCCTGTGACTGGCCCAATACGCGAGGTACCGATAAACTCATCTTT.